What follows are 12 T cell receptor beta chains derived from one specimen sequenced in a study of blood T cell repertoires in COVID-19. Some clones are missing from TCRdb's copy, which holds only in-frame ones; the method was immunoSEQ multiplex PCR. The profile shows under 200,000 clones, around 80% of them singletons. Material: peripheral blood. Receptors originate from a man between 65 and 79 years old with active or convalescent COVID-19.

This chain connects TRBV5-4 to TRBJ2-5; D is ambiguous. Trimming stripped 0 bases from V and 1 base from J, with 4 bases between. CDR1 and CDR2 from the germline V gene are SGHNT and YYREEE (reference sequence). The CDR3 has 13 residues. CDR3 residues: CASSLDSQETQYF. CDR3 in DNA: TGTGCCAGCAGCTTGGACAGCCAAGAGACCCAGTACTTC.

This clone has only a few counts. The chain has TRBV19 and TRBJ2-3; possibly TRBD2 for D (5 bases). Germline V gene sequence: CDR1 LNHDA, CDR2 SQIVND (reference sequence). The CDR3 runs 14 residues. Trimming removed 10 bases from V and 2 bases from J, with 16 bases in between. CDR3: CATSRRLDTDTQYF. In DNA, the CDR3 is TGTGCCACCTCGCGGAGGCTGGACACAGATACGCAGTATTTT.

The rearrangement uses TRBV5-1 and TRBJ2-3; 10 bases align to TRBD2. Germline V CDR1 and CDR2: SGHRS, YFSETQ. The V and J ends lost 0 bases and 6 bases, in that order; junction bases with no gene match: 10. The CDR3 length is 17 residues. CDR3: CASSLALWDSGGDTQYF. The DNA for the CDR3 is TGCGCCAGCAGCTTGGCCCTTTGGGATAGCGGGGGGGATACGCAGTATTTT.

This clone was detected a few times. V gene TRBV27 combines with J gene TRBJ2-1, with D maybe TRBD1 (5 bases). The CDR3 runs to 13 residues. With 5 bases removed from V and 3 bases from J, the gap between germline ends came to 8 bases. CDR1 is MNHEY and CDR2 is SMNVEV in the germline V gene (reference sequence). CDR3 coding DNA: TGTGCCAGCAGTAGAACAGGCTACAATGAGCAGTTCTTC. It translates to CASSRTGYNEQFF.

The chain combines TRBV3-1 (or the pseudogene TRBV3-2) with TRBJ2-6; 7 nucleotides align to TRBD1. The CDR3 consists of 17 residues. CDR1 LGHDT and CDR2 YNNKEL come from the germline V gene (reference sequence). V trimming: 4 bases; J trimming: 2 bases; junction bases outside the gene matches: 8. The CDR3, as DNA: TGTGCCAGCAGCCGACGCACACAGGGGACTGGGGCCAACGTCCTGACTTTC. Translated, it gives CASSRRTQGTGANVLTF.

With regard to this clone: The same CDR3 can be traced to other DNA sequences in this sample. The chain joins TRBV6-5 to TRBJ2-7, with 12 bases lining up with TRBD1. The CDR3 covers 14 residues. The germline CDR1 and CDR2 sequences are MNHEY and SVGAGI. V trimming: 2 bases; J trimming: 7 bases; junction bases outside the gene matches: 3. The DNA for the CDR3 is TGTGCCAGCAGTTACGGGGACAGGGGGCTAGAGCAGTACTTC. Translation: CASSYGDRGLEQYF.

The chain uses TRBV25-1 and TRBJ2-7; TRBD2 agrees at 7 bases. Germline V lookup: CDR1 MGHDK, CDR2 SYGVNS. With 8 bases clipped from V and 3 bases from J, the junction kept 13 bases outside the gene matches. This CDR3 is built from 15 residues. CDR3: CASPGEGIRHYEQYF. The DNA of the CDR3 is TGTGCCAGCCCTGGGGAGGGGATACGACACTACGAGCAGTACTTC.

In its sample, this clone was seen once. CDR3 in DNA: TGTGCCAGCAGCCTCGAGGGAGGAGGCTACACCTTC. This sequence encodes CASSLEGGGYTF. This chain joins TRBV4-2 and TRBJ1-2; D uncertain. Looked up from germline, CDR1 is LGHNA and CDR2 is YNFKEQ. Between the trimmed V and J ends, which lost 4 bases and 8 bases, there was a span of 11 bases. CDR3 length equals 12 residues.

The CDR3 region is CASSPGQGRSSNQPQHF. The CDR3 nucleotides are TGTGCCAGCAGTCCGGGACAGGGAAGGTCTAGCAATCAGCCCCAGCATTTT. The V call is TRBV6-6, the J call TRBJ1-5; the match to TRBD1 covers 9 bases. Looked up from germline, CDR1 is MNHNY and CDR2 is SVGAGI (reference sequence). V trimming: 5 bases; J trimming: 0 bases; junction bases outside the gene matches: 8. The CDR3 length is 17 residues.

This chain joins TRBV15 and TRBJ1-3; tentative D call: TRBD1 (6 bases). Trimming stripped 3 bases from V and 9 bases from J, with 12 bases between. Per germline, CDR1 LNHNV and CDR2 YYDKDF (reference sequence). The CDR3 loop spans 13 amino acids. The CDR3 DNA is TGTGCCACCAGCAGGGACAGAATGGGCACCATATATTTT. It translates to CATSRDRMGTIYF. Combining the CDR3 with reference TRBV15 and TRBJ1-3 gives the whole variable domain DAMVIQNPRYQVTQFGKPVTLSCSQTLNHNVMYWYQQKSSQAPKLLFHYYDKDFNNEADTPDNFQSRRPNTSFCFLDIRSPGLGDTAMYLCATSRDRMGTIYFGEGSWLTVV.

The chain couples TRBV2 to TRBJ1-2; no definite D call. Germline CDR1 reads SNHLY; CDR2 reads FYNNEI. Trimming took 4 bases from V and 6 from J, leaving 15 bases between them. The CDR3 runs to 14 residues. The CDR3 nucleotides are TGTGCCAGCAGTGTCCGGCAGCGAGAAGATGGCTACACCTTC. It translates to CASSVRQREDGYTF.

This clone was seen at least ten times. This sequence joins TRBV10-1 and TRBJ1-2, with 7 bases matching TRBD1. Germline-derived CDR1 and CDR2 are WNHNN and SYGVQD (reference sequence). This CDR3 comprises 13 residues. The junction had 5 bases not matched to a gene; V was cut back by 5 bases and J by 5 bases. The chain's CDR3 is CASSQGVPYGYTF. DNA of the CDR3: TGCGCCAGCAGTCAGGGGGTCCCGTATGGCTACACCTTC.